The rows below give T cell receptor beta chains drawn from one sample of a study of T cell repertoires in cytomegalovirus infection. These receptors are not linked to any known antigen. TCRdb re-called the reads through MiXCR, storing one row per CDR3 protein. The repertoire holds around 200,000 distinct CDR3 sequences, with less than 50% as singletons. Source: CD8+ T cells from cultured PBMCs, taken from culture after CMV antigen stimulation. These receptors were collected from a human donor in good health (CMV status not recorded). Some clones in this sample may be carry-over from other donors' samples. CDR3s include the opening cysteine and the closing phenylalanine or tryptophan. The D gene is left open where the match is weak. A row's size may be missing; if present it is once, few, many or a size class.

>TRBJ2-3|.|TRBV2|few
CASSTGRTYLTDTQYF
TGTGCCAGCAGTACCGGTCGGACCTACCTCACAGATACGCAGTATTTT
>TRBJ1-1|TRBD1|TRBV7-8|few
CASSLADRGGPEAFF
TGTGCCAGCAGCTTAGCCGACAGGGGGGGGCCTGAAGCTTTCTTT
>TRBJ2-1|TRBD2|TRBV6-1|few
CASSYSGGNYNEQFF
TGTGCCAGCAGCTATAGCGGGGGGAACTACAATGAGCAGTTCTTC
>TRBJ2-1|.|TRBV9|.
CASSGDFSINEQFF
TGTGCCAGCAGCGGGGACTTCTCTATCAATGAGCAGTTCTTC
>TRBJ2-7|TRBD1|TRBV12-5|.
CASGPGGIYEQYF
TGTGCTAGTGGCCCAGGGGGCATCTACGAGCAGTACTTC
>TRBJ2-1|TRBD2|TRBV12-3/TRBV12-4|few
CASSLPGTSPRGEQFF
TGTGCCAGCAGTTTACCCGGGACTAGCCCCCGAGGTGAGCAGTTCTTC
>TRBJ2-7|.|TRBV7-2|many
CASSLARRGGSYEQYF
TGTGCCAGCAGCTTAGCTCGGAGGGGGGGCTCCTACGAGCAGTACTTC
>TRBJ2-7|.|TRBV11-2|few
CASGPTGEQYF
TGTGCCAGCGGACCTACGGGGGAGCAGTACTTC
>TRBJ2-7|.|TRBV13|.
CASSLNRATMQYF
TGTGCCAGCAGCTTGAACCGAGCTACGATGCAGTACTTC
>TRBJ2-3|.|TRBV18|many
CASSPRRDTQYF
TGTGCCAGCTCTCCCAGGAGAGATACGCAGTATTTT
>TRBJ2-3|TRBD2|TRBV7-9|.
CASSFPTRTSGSTDTQYF
TGTGCCAGCAGCTTCCCCACCCGGACTAGCGGGAGCACAGATACGCAGTATTTT
>TRBJ2-2|.|TRBV12-5|few
CASGSTPFRGRGTGELFF
TGTGCTAGTGGTTCTACTCCATTCAGGGGCCGGGGCACCGGGGAGCTGTTTTTT
>TRBJ1-1|.|TRBV29-1|.
CSVEGAEHTEAFF
TGCAGCGTTGAAGGGGCAGAGCACACTGAAGCTTTCTTT
>TRBJ1-3|.|TRBV4-1|few
CASSYPGTGNTIYF
TGTGCCAGCAGCTATCCGGGAACTGGAAACACCATATATTTT
>TRBJ2-1|.|TRBV6-2/TRBV6-3|few
CASSPPRYNEQFF
TGTGCCAGCAGTCCTCCCCGCTACAATGAGCAGTTCTTC
>TRBJ2-1|.|TRBV27|.
CASSFPGRHNEQFF
TGTGCCAGCAGTTTCCCGGGACGTCACAATGAGCAGTTCTTC